Listed below are T cell receptor beta chains from one sample, sequenced in a study of post-analysis software for immune sequencing data. TCRdb processed the PCR reads anew with MiXCR; each CDR3 protein has one entry. Of more than 350,000 distinct CDR3 sequences in the sample, 30% to 40% were seen once. The specimen sequenced was blood. These TCRs come from a girl aged 2 to 9 with multiple sclerosis. The CDR3 runs from the conserved cysteine through the conserved F or W. Fields, in order: D gene, clone size, J gene, V gene, CDR3 DNA, CDR3 protein. The D gene is left open where the match is weak. Rows may omit the clone size; those that give it use once, few, many or a size class.

-,-,TRBJ1-6,TRBV7-2,TGTGCCAGCAACCAGGCGGTAAATAATTCACCCCTCCACTTT,CASNQAVNNSPLHF
-,-,TRBJ1-5,TRBV5-1,TGCGCCAGCAGCTTCGGGTCAGGGAATCAGCCCCAGCATTTT,CASSFGSGNQPQHF
-,many,TRBJ1-2,TRBV12-3/TRBV12-4,TGTGCCAGCAGTTGGGGTCAGATCAACTATGGCTACACCTTC,CASSWGQINYGYTF
-,-,TRBJ2-6,TRBV6-2/TRBV6-3,TGTGCCAGCAGTTACTCGGGGTCTGGGGCCAACGTCCTGACTTTC,CASSYSGSGANVLTF
TRBD2,-,TRBJ2-1,TRBV11-2,TGTGCCAGCAGCTCTATAGGTCGGGGGGGCAGTGCTGACGATGAGCAGTTCTTC,CASSSIGRGGSADDEQFF
-,-,TRBJ1-1,TRBV20-1,TGCAGTGCTAGCGAAGGGAGTGAGGTTGCTTTCTTT,CSASEGSEVAFF
-,-,TRBJ2-5,TRBV4-2,TGTGCCAGCAGCGTGGGAGTCGTAGAGACCCAGTACTTC,CASSVGVVETQYF
-,-,TRBJ2-3,TRBV20-1,TGCAGTGCTAGAGATATCGGTGATACGCAGTATTTT,CSARDIGDTQYF
TRBD1,few,TRBJ1-1,TRBV7-3,TGTGCCAGCAGCCCTCAGACAGGGCTAATGAACACTGAAGCTTTCTTT,CASSPQTGLMNTEAFF
TRBD2,many,TRBJ2-1,TRBV4-3,TGCGCCAGCAGCCAAGGATCTAGCGGGAGGACGAGCTCCTACAATGAGCAGTTCTTC,CASSQGSSGRTSSYNEQFF
TRBD1,-,TRBJ2-1,TRBV18,TGTGCCACCACGGACAGGGAATCCTACAATGAGCAGTTCTTC,CATTDRESYNEQFF
-,few,TRBJ1-5,TRBV25-1,TGTGCCAGTAGTGACGGCCATAGCAATCAGCCCCAGCATTTT,CASSDGHSNQPQHF
-,-,TRBJ2-5,TRBV18,TGTGCCAGCTCGACCAGCTTAGACATTTGGGCCCAAGAGACCCAGTACTTC,CASSTSLDIWAQETQYF
-,once,TRBJ2-7,TRBV5-1,TGCGCCAGCGCTCCGTCAGGGGTGCACGACTACGAGCAGTACTTC,CASAPSGVHDYEQYF
TRBD2,-,TRBJ2-7,TRBV20-1,TGCGGTGCTAGAGATCCTCTAGCGGGGGGGCCCGCCGAGCAGTACTTC,CGARDPLAGGPAEQYF
TRBD1,-,TRBJ1-6,TRBV28,TGTGCCAGCACCTTGTTGCGCAGGGGGACAAGTTCACCCCTCCACTTT,CASTLLRRGTSSPLHF
TRBD1,-,TRBJ1-2,TRBV11-1,TGTGCCAGCAGCACGACAGGGGTGAATGGCTACACCTTC,CASSTTGVNGYTF
-,few,TRBJ2-3,TRBV29-1,TGCAGCGTTGAAGCCAGGGTTAACACAGATACGCAGTATTTT,CSVEARVNTDTQYF
-,-,TRBJ2-5,TRBV20-1,TGCAGTGCCAAGTCTCCCGGACGGTCCCAAGAGACCCAGTACTTC,CSAKSPGRSQETQYF
TRBD1,-,TRBJ1-5,TRBV12-5,TGTGCTAGTGGTTTGGGGATAACAGGGGGAATTAATCAGCCCCAGCATTTT,CASGLGITGGINQPQHF
TRBD2,once,TRBJ2-3,TRBV14,TGTGCCAGCAGCCCCTATTACATAGCGACTAGCAGGGATACGCAGTATTTT,CASSPYYIATSRDTQYF
-,-,TRBJ2-7,TRBV28,TGTGCCAGCTCCGGGGGTCGGAACTCCTACGAGCAGTACTTC,CASSGGRNSYEQYF
TRBD2,-,TRBJ2-3,TRBV3-1,TGTGCCAGCCAGATCAGGGCTAGCGGGGGGGCTGATACGCAGTATTTT,CASQIRASGGADTQYF
-,-,TRBJ1-2,TRBV19,TGTGCCAGTACGAGCGGACGATTCAACTATGGCTACACCTTC,CASTSGRFNYGYTF
-,few,TRBJ1-4,TRBV11-2,TGTGCCAGCAGCTACGAGGAGGGGATTAGAGAAAAACTGTTTTTT,CASSYEEGIREKLFF
-,-,TRBJ2-7,TRBV18,TGTGCCAGCTCAGGAGCGACAGGAGACCTTCTCGAGCAGTACTTC,CASSGATGDLLEQYF
-,-,TRBJ2-7,TRBV7-9,TGTGCCAGCAGCTTAGCTTGGGCAGGGGGGTCCTACGAGCAGTACTTC,CASSLAWAGGSYEQYF
-,-,TRBJ1-1,TRBV5-1,TGCGCCAGCACAGATGCAGGGTTTAGAACTGAAGCTTTCTTT,CASTDAGFRTEAFF
-,-,TRBJ2-5,TRBV10-1,TGCGCCAGCAGTGAGGATACGGGACAAGAGACCCAGTACTTC,CASSEDTGQETQYF
TRBD1,few,TRBJ2-7,TRBV2,TGTGCCAGCTTACAGGGGGTGGGATACGAGCAGTACTTC,CASLQGVGYEQYF
-,few,TRBJ1-5,TRBV28,TGTGCCAGCAGCCCAACTGAGATGGGTCAGCCCCAGCATTTT,CASSPTEMGQPQHF
TRBD1,-,TRBJ2-7,TRBV5-1,TGCGCCAGCACCTTGTGGACAGGGGAAACCTACGAGCAGTACTTC,CASTLWTGETYEQYF
TRBD2,-,TRBJ2-5,TRBV7-3,TGTGCCAGCAGCTTATGGGCTAGCGGAGGTCAAGGGACCCAGTACTTC,CASSLWASGGQGTQYF
-,-,TRBJ2-7,TRBV5-1,TGCGCCAGCAGATCAGGGAATCCCAACGACGAGCAGTACTTC,CASRSGNPNDEQYF
-,-,TRBJ2-5,TRBV10-3,TGTGCCACTGGGACAGGACTAGAAGAGACCCAGTACTTC,CATGTGLEETQYF
-,-,TRBJ2-5,TRBV28,TGTGCCAGCAGCCCCCTGGTGGGGAGTGACCAAGAGACCCAGTACTTC,CASSPLVGSDQETQYF
TRBD2,-,TRBJ2-1,TRBV4-1,TGCGCCAGCAGCCAAGATCGGGTGGAAGCGGGGGGGCGGAATGAGCAGTTCTTC,CASSQDRVEAGGRNEQFF
TRBD1,few,TRBJ2-4,TRBV5-4,TGTGCCAGCAGCCGGGACAGGGGGGAAAACATTCAGTACTTC,CASSRDRGENIQYF
-,-,TRBJ1-1,TRBV18,TGTGCCAGCTCACCATGGCGGGGGAACACTGAAGCTTTCTTT,CASSPWRGNTEAFF
TRBD1,-,TRBJ2-3,TRBV29-1,TGCAGCGGTCAGGGGACAGGGCCTACTTACAGTACGCAGTATTTT,CSGQGTGPTYSTQYF
TRBD2,-,TRBJ2-1,TRBV7-8,TGTGCCAGCAGCTCGTCCGGGACTAGCGTAGGTCCGGGGTACAATGAGCAGTTCTTC,CASSSSGTSVGPGYNEQFF
-,-,TRBJ2-2,TRBV7-2,TGTGCCAGCAGCTTAGTGATGGTCAGGGACACCGGGGAGCTGTTTTTT,CASSLVMVRDTGELFF
TRBD1,-,TRBJ2-7,TRBV7-9,TGTGCCAGCAGCTTAGGGGTGACAGGGTCAGACTACGAGCAGTACTTC,CASSLGVTGSDYEQYF
TRBD2,-,TRBJ2-3,TRBV5-1,TGCGCCAGCCGCGTGACTAGCGGGGCCGTCACAGATACGCAGTATTTT,CASRVTSGAVTDTQYF
-,few,TRBJ2-3,TRBV20-1,TGCAGTGCACCACAGGGCGCGGGAGTCGATACGCAGTATTTT,CSAPQGAGVDTQYF
TRBD2,few,TRBJ2-7,TRBV20-1,TGCAGTGCTAGAGATCATGGGATAGCGGGAGTGGGGGAGCAGTACTTC,CSARDHGIAGVGEQYF
-,-,TRBJ1-6,TRBV5-1,TGCGCCAGCAGCTTGGCCGGGGGCCTGGATTCACCCCTCCACTTT,CASSLAGGLDSPLHF
-,-,TRBJ2-1,TRBV4-2,TGTGCCAGCAGCCTCGATGCCTCGGACTCAGGGCAGTTCTTC,CASSLDASDSGQFF
TRBD1,-,TRBJ2-7,TRBV20-1,TGCAGTGCCAGGGACAGGGTCACCGAGCAGTACTTC,CSARDRVTEQYF
-,-,TRBJ2-7,TRBV29-1,TGCAGCGTTGGAAGGGGGGGGACTACTTCCTACGAGCAGTACTTC,CSVGRGGTTSYEQYF
-,few,TRBJ1-2,TRBV20-1,TGCAGTGCTCTACAGGGACGGGGCTATGGCTACACCTTC,CSALQGRGYGYTF
-,-,TRBJ2-5,TRBV12-3/TRBV12-4,TGTGCCAGCAGCAGACCGGGGAATGAGCAGTACTTC,CASSRPGNEQYF
-,once,TRBJ1-2,TRBV12-3/TRBV12-4,TGTGCCAGTAGCTCAGACGGACGCCACTTCTATGGCTACACCTTC,CASSSDGRHFYGYTF
-,few,TRBJ2-6,TRBV4-3,TGCGCCAGCGGCAGGGGTCTGGGGGCCAACGTCCTGACTTTC,CASGRGLGANVLTF
-,-,TRBJ2-7,TRBV20-1,TGCAGTGCTAGAGGCGGGACCACCTACTACGAGCAGTACTTC,CSARGGTTYYEQYF
TRBD1,few,TRBJ1-2,TRBV9,TGTGCCAGCAGCCCCGGGACAGAAGATGGCTACACCTTC,CASSPGTEDGYTF
TRBD1,few,TRBJ2-6,TRBV10-3,TGTGCCATCGGGACAGGTTCCGGGGCCAACGTCCTGACTTTC,CAIGTGSGANVLTF
-,few,TRBJ1-2,TRBV7-9,TGTGCCAGCACCATAGGAGGGGCGAACTATGGCTACACCTTC,CASTIGGANYGYTF